The next 14 T cell receptor beta chains were all read from a single sample in a study of CD8 T cells in Susac syndrome. Random hexamers were used to reverse transcribe an amount of roughly 0.5 to 1 ug RNA. MiXCR was run by TCRdb on the immunoSEQ multiplex PCR reads, yielding one entry per CDR3 protein. The sample consists of 180,000 or so distinct CDR3 sequences, about 95% of them appearing once. Sequences were obtained from CD4+ T cells from PBMCs. These receptors were collected from a human donor in good health.

CDR3 in amino acids: CSVVAAPSYNEQFF. DNA for the CDR3: TGCAGCGTCGTAGCGGCGCCCTCCTACAATGAGCAGTTCTTC. This chain joins TRBV29-1 and TRBJ2-1, with D perhaps TRBD2 (6 bases). The germline CDR1 and CDR2 sequences are SQVTM and ANQGSEA. This CDR3 contains 14 residues. The germline V and J ends were trimmed by 6 bases and 0 bases, with 12 bases remaining between them.

The J gene is TRBJ1-4, the V gene TRBV29-1; D is uncertain. V lost 4 bases to trimming and J lost 4 bases, with 7 bases between them. Germline V gene sequence: CDR1 SQVTM, CDR2 ANQGSEA. The CDR3 loop spans 12 amino acids. DNA for the CDR3: TGCAGCGTTGGTCAGATTAATGAAAAACTGTTTTTT. It translates to CSVGQINEKLFF.

V is TRBV29-1 and J is TRBJ1-4; maybe TRBD1 (5 bases). The CDR3 covers 14 residues. Germline V gene lookup returns CDR1 SQVTM and CDR2 ANQGSEA. V was shortened by 6 bases and J by 8 bases, with 19 bases between the two germline ends. The CDR3 loop reads CSVRLRGRDEKLFF. DNA of the CDR3: TGCAGCGTGAGGCTTCGGGGCCGGGACGAAAAACTGTTTTTT.

This chain links TRBV20-1 with TRBJ2-5; D remains unclear. Germline lookup yields CDR1 DFQATT and CDR2 SNEGSKA (reference sequence). V was clipped by 1 base and J by 0 bases, with 9 bases between them. CDR3 length equals 14 residues. CDR3 bases: TGCAGTGCTAGAGTTCACGGGTACCAAGAGACCCAGTACTTC. Translation gives CSARVHGYQETQYF.

This chain links TRBV20-1 with TRBJ2-7; 10 nucleotides align to TRBD2. The CDR3 is 13 residues long. V lost 4 bases to trimming and J lost 6 bases; unmatched junction nucleotides: 6. Germline V lookup: CDR1 DFQATT, CDR2 SNEGSKA (reference sequence). The CDR3 loop reads CSAITSGNGEQYF. CDR3 DNA: TGCAGTGCTATCACTAGCGGGAACGGCGAGCAGTACTTC.

The chain uses TRBV2 and TRBJ1-5; D is undetermined. The V end lost 1 base, the J end lost 11 bases, and 12 bases lay between the germline ends. CDR1 is SNHLY and CDR2 is FYNNEI in the germline V gene. CDR3 length equals 13 residues. CDR3 in DNA: TGTGCCAGCAGTGAAGAAGAATCGGGGACCCAGCATTTT. Protein product: CASSEEESGTQHF.

The rearrangement joins TRBV6-5 to TRBJ2-5, with a possible D match to TRBD1 (5 bases). V was cut by 6 bases and J by 2 bases, with 16 bases left in between. The CDR3 runs 15 residues. Germline CDR1 is MNHEY and CDR2 is SVGAGI. CDR3 loop: CASSTGGQAQETQYF. The CDR3 DNA is TGTGCCAGCAGCACAGGTGGGCAGGCGCAAGAGACCCAGTACTTC.

The chain uses TRBV30 and TRBJ2-1; 11 bases are shared with TRBD2. The germline V gene has CDR1 GTSNPN and CDR2 SVGIG (reference sequence). V lost 3 bases and J lost 3; bases outside the gene matches: 10. The CDR3 is 17 amino acids. Here the CDR3 DNA reads TGTGCCTGGAGCTCGATAGCGGGAGGGCCGGGCTACAATGAGCAGTTCTTC. This encodes CAWSSIAGGPGYNEQFF.

This chain connects TRBV7-2 to TRBJ2-5; D possibly corresponds to TRBD1 (6 bases). Trimming shortened V by 4 bases and J by 2 bases, and 17 bases separated the two germline ends. The CDR3 spans 16 residues. Germline-derived CDR1 and CDR2 are SGHTA and FQGNSA. CDR3 coding DNA: TGTGCCAGCAGCTCCCGACAGGTGTCTGGGCAAGAGACCCAGTACTTC. Translation gives CASSSRQVSGQETQYF.

The chain uses TRBV28 and TRBJ1-1; maybe TRBD1 (5 bases). Germline CDR1 reads MDHEN; CDR2 reads SYDVKM. The CDR3 contains 14 residues. Trimming removed 4 bases from V and 10 bases from J, with 19 bases in between. The CDR3 DNA follows: TGTGCCAGCAGTTGGAGTAAATCCAGGGTTGGAGCTTTCTTT. It codes for CASSWSKSRVGAFF.

The chain employs TRBV5-6 and TRBJ2-3, with D maybe TRBD2 (6 bases). V was cut by 4 bases and J by 0 bases, with 12 bases left in between. CDR3 size: 15 residues. The germline V gene has CDR1 SGHDT and CDR2 YYEEEE. The CDR3 nucleotides read TGTGCCAGCAGCCAGGGACTTTCTAGCACAGATACGCAGTATTTT. It specifies CASSQGLSSTDTQYF.

The chain links TRBV27 to TRBJ2-6; 7 nucleotides align to TRBD2. Germline values: CDR1 MNHEY, CDR2 SMNVEV (reference sequence). V shed 9 bases and J 4 bases; nucleotides not matched to a gene: 6. The CDR3 totals 14 residues. In DNA form, the CDR3 reads TGTGCCAGACAGCGGGAACGGGGGGCCAACGTCCTGACTTTC. It yields the protein CARQRERGANVLTF.

The CDR3 DNA is TGCAGCGTTAAGAGGGAGGAGGCAGGGCGTTACACCTTC. This gives the protein CSVKREEAGRYTF. The J gene is TRBJ1-2, the V gene TRBV29-1, with D maybe TRBD1 (5 bases). This CDR3 spans 13 amino acids. Trimming left V 5 bases short and J 11 bases short, with 21 bases between. Germline CDR1 reads SQVTM; CDR2 reads ANQGSEA. Drawing the rest from reference TRBV29-1 and TRBJ1-2, the complete variable domain is SAVISQKPSRDICQRGTSLTIQCQVDSQVTMMFWYRQQPGQSLTLIATANQGSEATYESGFVIDKFPISRPNLTFSTLTVSNMSPEDSSIYLCSVKREEAGRYTFGSGTRLTVV.

The CDR3 loop is CASSTESLPGNTIYF. The CDR3 coding sequence is TGTGCCAGCAGCACCGAGAGCCTCCCTGGAAACACCATATATTTT. The V gene is TRBV7-9, the J gene TRBJ1-3; the D is unclear. Germline assignment: CDR1 SEHNR and CDR2 FQNEAQ (reference sequence). CDR3 length equals 15 residues. With 5 bases removed from V and 2 bases from J, the gap between germline ends came to 13 bases.